Listed here are 5 T cell receptor beta chains from one sample, sequenced in a study of vaccination and CD4 T cells after COVID-19. The treatment denotes: approximately nine-day PBMC culture with coronavirus spike peptide pools or control peptides (ViraFEST assay). Before the COVID-19 pandemic (2011-2018), CD4+ T cells were obtained from the unexposed donor. Sequenced with the Oncomine TCR Beta short-read assay was DNA taken from cultured CD4+ T cells. TCRdb processed the PCR reads anew with MiXCR; each CDR3 protein has one entry. The table includes roughly 10,000 distinct CDR3 sequences, 45% to 60% detected once. Their recognized antigens are unknown. Input material: CD4+ T cells from blood, cultured in vitro. Receptors originate from a human donor in good health.

V usage is TRBV12-5 and J usage is TRBJ1-5; D may be TRBD1 (5 bases). The CDR3 extends over 15 amino acids. V lost 1 base and J lost 0, with 7 bases in between. Germline values: CDR1 LGHNT, CDR2 FRNRAP. The CDR3 DNA reads TGTGCTAGTGGTTTGGCGCAGGGTAGCAATCAGCCCCAGCATTTT. Translating gives CASGLAQGSNQPQHF.

The chain couples TRBV2 to TRBJ2-3, with 9 bases that match TRBD1. The V gene's germline CDR1 is SNHLY and CDR2 FYNNEI. The CDR3 has 16 amino acids. Trimming took 2 bases from V and 2 from J; bases not matched to a gene: 5. Written as DNA, the CDR3 is TGTGCCAGCAGTGAAATCGGGACAGGGCCCACAGATACGCAGTATTTT. This codes for CASSEIGTGPTDTQYF.

A remark on this clonotype: The DNA is omitted, as the CDR3 cannot be located on it reliably, and the CDR3 follows TCRdb's listing. The chain has TRBV7-5 and TRBJ1-1; TRBD1, as called in the table, went unchecked against the DNA. TRBV7-5 has pseudogene status. Inclusive of both ends, the CDR3 amounts to 16 amino acids. CDR3 loop: CISVSEAFSGITEAFF.

The table lists this clonotype with a few counts. This chain connects TRBV6-2 or TRBV6-3 to TRBJ1-2, with TRBD1 matching 7 bases. Germline V gene lookup returns CDR1 MNHEY and CDR2 SVGEGT. The CDR3 totals 14 residues. Trimming removed 2 bases from V and 2 bases from J; junction bases left unmatched: 2. The CDR3, as DNA: TGTGCCAGCAGTTACCCGGGACAGAACTATGGCTACACCTTC. It translates to CASSYPGQNYGYTF.

The chain joins TRBV6-5 to TRBJ2-7; 11 nucleotides align to TRBD1. CDR3 length: 17 residues. Germline V CDR1 and CDR2: MNHEY, SVGAGI. Trimming at V came to 2 bases and at J to 2 bases, leaving 8 bases not matched to a gene. CDR3 sequence (DNA): TGTGCCAGCAGTTACCTTCGTCCGGGACAGGGGGCCTACGAGCAGTACTTC. This encodes CASSYLRPGQGAYEQYF.